The 2 T cell receptor beta chains reported below all come from one sample, sequenced in a study of shared T cell receptors in the human thymus. Libraries were prepared by immunoSEQ multiplex PCR; TCRdb keeps only in-frame clonotypes and omits some of them. The sample records 700,000 to 750,000 clones, roughly 85% being singletons. Another study also made use of these data, one on human thymus T cells.

Sequencing used thymocytes. Receptor source: a girl younger than two with a congenital heart defect.

CDR3 protein: CASSQSLSDAGGRQETQYF. The CDR3 nucleotides are TGTGCCAGCAGCCAATCCCTGTCTGATGCGGGGGGACGACAAGAGACCCAGTACTTC. The chain is built from TRBV14 and TRBJ2-5, with 8 bases that match TRBD2. This CDR3 is 19 amino acids long. Trimming removed 2 bases from V and 2 bases from J; junction bases left unmatched: 16. The germline V gene has CDR1 SGHDN and CDR2 FVKESK.

The chain uses TRBV28 and TRBJ2-7; D ambiguous. V was trimmed by 7 bases and J by 2 bases, leaving 18 bases between them. Looked up from germline, CDR1 is MDHEN and CDR2 is SYDVKM. There are 15 residues in the CDR3. The CDR3 reads CASKALLVTPYEQYF. The CDR3 DNA sequence: TGTGCCAGCAAAGCTCTACTCGTGACTCCCTACGAGCAGTACTTC.